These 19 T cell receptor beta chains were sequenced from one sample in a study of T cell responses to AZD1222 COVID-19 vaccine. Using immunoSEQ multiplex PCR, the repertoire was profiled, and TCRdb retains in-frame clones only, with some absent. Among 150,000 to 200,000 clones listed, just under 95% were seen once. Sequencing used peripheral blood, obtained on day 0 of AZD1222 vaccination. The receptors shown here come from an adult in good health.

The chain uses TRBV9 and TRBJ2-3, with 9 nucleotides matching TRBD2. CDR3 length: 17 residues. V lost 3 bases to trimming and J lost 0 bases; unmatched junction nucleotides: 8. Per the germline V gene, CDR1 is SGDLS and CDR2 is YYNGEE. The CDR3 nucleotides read TGTGCCAGCAGCGGTCCGACTAGCGGCCCTAGCACAGATACGCAGTATTTT. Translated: CASSGPTSGPSTDTQYF.

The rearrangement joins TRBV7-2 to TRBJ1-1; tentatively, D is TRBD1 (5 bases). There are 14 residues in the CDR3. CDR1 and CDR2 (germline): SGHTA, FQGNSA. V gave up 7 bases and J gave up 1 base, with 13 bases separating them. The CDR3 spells CASTRDSSNTEAFF. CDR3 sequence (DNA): TGTGCCAGCACCAGAGACAGTTCGAACACTGAAGCTTTCTTT.

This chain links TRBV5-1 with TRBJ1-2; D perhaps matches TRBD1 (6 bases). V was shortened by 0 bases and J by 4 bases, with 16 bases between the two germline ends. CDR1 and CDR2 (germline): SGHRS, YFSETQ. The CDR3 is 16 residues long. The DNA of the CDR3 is TGCGCCAGCAGCTTGGGGGGCCGGGCGGACAGCTATGGCTACACCTTC. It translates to CASSLGGRADSYGYTF.

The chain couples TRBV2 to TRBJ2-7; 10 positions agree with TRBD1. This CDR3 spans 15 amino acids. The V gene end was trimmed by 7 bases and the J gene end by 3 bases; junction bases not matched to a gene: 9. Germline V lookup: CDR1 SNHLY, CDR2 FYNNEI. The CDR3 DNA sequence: TGTGCCAGCACTCCGGACAGGGGGTCCCTCTACGAGCAGTACTTC. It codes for CASTPDRGSLYEQYF. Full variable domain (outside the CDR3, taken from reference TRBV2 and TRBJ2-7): EPEVTQTPSHQVTQMGQEVILRCVPISNHLYFYWYRQILGQKVEFLVSFYNNEISEKSEIFDDQFSVERPDGSNFTLKIRSTKLEDSAMYFCASTPDRGSLYEQYFGPGTRLTVT.

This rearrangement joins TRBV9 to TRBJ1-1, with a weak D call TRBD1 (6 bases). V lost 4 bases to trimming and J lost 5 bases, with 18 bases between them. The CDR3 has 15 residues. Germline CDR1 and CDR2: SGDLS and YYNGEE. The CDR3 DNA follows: TGTGCCAGCAGCCCACACCCCACAGGGTCGACTGAAGCTTTCTTT. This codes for CASSPHPTGSTEAFF.

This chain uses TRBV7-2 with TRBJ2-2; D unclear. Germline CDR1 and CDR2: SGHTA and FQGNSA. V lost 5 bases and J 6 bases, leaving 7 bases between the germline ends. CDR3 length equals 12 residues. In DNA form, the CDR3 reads TGTGCCAGCAGCCTCGGTCCCGGGGAGCTGTTTTTT. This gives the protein CASSLGPGELFF.

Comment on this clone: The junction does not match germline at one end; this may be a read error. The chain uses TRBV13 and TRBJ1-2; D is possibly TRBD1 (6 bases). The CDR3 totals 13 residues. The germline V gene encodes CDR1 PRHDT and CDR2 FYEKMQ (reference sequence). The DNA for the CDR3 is TGTGCCAGCAGCCCGAGGGTGGGACACTCCATTTTCTTC. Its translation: CASSPRVGHSIFF. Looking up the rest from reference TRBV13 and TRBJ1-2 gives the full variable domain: AAGVIQSPRHLIKEKRETATLKCYPIPRHDTVYWYQQGPGQDPQFLISFYEKMQSDKGSIPDRFSAQQFSDYHSELNMSSLELGDSALYFCASSPRVGHSIFFGSGTRLTVV.

CDR3 amino acids: CASSNPFSGSSYNEQFF. CDR3 DNA: TGTGCCAGCAGCAACCCCTTCAGCGGGAGCTCCTACAATGAGCAGTTCTTC. The V and J genes are TRBV27 and TRBJ2-1; 8 bases align to TRBD2. The CDR3 is 17 residues long. The V and J ends lost 6 bases and 0 bases, in that order; junction bases with no gene match: 10. Germline CDR1 reads MNHEY; CDR2 reads SMNVEV (reference sequence).

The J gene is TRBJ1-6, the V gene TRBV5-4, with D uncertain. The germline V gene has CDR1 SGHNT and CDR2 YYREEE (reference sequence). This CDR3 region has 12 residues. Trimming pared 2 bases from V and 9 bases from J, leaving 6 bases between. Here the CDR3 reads CASSFFGSPLHF. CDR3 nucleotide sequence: TGTGCCAGCAGCTTCTTCGGTTCACCCCTCCACTTT.

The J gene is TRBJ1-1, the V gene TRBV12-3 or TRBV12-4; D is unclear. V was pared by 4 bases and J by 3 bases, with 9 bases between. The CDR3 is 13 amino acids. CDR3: CASSSVGYTEAFF. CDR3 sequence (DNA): TGTGCCAGCAGTTCCGTTGGGTACACTGAAGCTTTCTTT.

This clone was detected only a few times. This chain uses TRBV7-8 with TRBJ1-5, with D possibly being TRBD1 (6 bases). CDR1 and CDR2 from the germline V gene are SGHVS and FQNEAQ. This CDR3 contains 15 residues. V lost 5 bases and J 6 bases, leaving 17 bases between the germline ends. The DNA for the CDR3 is TGTGCCAGCAGCGCTGGGACGGGACACTTTCAGCCCCAGCATTTT. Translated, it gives CASSAGTGHFQPQHF.

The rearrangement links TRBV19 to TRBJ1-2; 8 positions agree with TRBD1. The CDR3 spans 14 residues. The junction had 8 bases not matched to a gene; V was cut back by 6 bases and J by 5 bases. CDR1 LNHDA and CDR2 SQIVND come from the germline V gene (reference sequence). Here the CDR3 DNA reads TGTGCCAGTAGGGGGCCGGGACAGGAATATGGCTACACCTTC. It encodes CASRGPGQEYGYTF.

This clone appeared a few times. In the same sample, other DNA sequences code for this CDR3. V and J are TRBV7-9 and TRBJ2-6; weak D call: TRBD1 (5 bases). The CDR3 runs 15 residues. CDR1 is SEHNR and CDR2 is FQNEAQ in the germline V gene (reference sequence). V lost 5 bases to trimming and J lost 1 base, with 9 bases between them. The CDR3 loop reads CASSPRVSGANVLTF. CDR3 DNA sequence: TGTGCCAGCAGCCCCAGGGTATCTGGGGCCAACGTCCTGACTTTC.

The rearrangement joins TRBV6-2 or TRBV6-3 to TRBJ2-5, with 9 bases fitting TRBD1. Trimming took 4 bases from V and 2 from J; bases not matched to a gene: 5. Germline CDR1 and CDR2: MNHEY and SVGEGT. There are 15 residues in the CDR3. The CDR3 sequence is CASSSSGTGQETQYF. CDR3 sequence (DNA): TGTGCCAGCAGTTCCTCCGGGACAGGGCAAGAGACCCAGTACTTC.

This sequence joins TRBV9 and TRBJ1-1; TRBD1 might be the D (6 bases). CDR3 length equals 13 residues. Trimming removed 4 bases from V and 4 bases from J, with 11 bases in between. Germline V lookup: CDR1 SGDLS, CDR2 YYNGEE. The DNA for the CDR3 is TGTGCCAGCAGCCCAGGGGTTTTCACTGAAGCTTTCTTT. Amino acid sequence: CASSPGVFTEAFF.

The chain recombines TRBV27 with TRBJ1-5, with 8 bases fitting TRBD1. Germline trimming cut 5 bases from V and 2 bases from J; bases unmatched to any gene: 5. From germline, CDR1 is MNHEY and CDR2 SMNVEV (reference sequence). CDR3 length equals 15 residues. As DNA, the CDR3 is TGTGCCAGCAGTCAGGGGGCCGTTGGCAATCAGCCCCAGCATTTT. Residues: CASSQGAVGNQPQHF.

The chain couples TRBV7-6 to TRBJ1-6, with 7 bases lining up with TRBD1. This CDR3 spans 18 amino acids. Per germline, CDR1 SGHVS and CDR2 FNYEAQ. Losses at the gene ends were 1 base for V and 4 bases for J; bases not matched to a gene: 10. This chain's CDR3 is CASSLEGAGTEYNSPLHF. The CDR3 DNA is TGTGCCAGCAGCTTAGAAGGGGCCGGGACAGAATATAATTCACCCCTCCACTTT. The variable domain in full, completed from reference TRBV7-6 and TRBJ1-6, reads GAGVSQSPRYKVTKRGQDVALRCDPISGHVSLYWYRQALGQGPEFLTYFNYEAQQDKSGLPNDRFSAERPEGSISTLTIQRTEQRDSAMYRCASSLEGAGTEYNSPLHFGNGTRLTVT.

CDR3 amino acids: CASGLVRQNTEAFF. For the CDR3, the DNA is TGTGCTAGTGGTTTGGTTCGACAGAACACTGAAGCTTTCTTT. The chain employs TRBV12-5 and TRBJ1-1; D gene ambiguous. Germline assignment: CDR1 LGHNT and CDR2 FRNRAP. This CDR3 is 14 amino acids long. V was pared by 0 bases and J by 1 base, with 6 bases between.

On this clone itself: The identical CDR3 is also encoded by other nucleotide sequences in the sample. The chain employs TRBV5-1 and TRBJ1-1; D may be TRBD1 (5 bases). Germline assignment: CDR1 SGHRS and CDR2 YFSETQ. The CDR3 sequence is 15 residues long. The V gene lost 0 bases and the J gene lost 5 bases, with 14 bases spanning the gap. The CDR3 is CASSLGFTQATEAFF. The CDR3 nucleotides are TGCGCCAGCAGCTTGGGGTTCACACAGGCAACTGAAGCTTTCTTT. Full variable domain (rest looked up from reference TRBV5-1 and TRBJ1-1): KAGVTQTPRYLIKTRGQQVTLSCSPISGHRSVSWYQQTPGQGLQFLFEYFSETQRNKGNFPGRFSGRQFSNSRSEMNVSTLELGDSALYLCASSLGFTQATEAFFGQGTRLTVV.